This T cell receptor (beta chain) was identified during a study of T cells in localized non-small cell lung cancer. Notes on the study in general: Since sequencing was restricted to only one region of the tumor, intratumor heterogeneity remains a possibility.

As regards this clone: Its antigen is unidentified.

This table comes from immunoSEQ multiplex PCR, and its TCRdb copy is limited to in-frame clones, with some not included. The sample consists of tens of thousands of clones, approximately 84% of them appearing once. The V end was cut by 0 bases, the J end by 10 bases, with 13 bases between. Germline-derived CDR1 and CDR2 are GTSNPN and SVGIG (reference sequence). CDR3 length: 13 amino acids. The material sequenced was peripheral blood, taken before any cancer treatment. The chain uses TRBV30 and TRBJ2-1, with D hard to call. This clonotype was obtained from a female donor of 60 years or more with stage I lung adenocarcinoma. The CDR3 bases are TGTGCCTGGAGTGTAGGGTCCTGGACGGAGCAGTTCTTC. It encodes CAWSVGSWTEQFF. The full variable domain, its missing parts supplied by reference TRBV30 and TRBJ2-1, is SQTIHQWPATLVQPVGSPLSLECTVEGTSNPNLYWYRQAAGRGLQLLFYSVGIGQISSEVPQNLSASRPQDRQFILSSKKLLLSDSGFYLCAWSVGSWTEQFFGPGTRLTVL.